Presented here are 24 T cell receptor beta chains from one specimen sequenced in a study of T cells expressing NK-cell markers. TCRdb reprocessed the 5' RACE reads and reports one entry per CDR3 protein, with no DNA. The sample has around 140,000 distinct CDR3 sequences; the top ten hold approximately 12%. The sequenced material came from blood T cells: a sorted CD56 or NKG2C T cell subset, CD4+ or CD8+ T cells, or bulk PBMC T cells (not recorded which). The receptors were gathered from a man aged 18 to 30 in good health.

This chain joins TRBV5-1 and TRBJ2-1. Germline CDR1 and CDR2: SGHRS and YFSETQ. This CDR3 spans 11 amino acids. This CDR3 is CASTLGNEQFF.

The chain joins TRBV7-9 to TRBJ2-1; TCRdb returns TRBD2, unconfirmable since there is no DNA. The CDR3 runs 17 residues. The germline CDR1 and CDR2 sequences are SEHNR and FQNEAQ (reference sequence). CDR3 in amino acids: CASSARLAGSSYNEQFF. Looking up the rest from reference TRBV7-9 and TRBJ2-1 gives the full variable domain: DTGVSQNPRHKITKRGQNVTFRCDPISEHNRLYWYRQTLGQGPEFLTYFQNEAQLEKSRLLSDRFSAERPKGSFSTLEIQRTEQGDSAMYLCASSARLAGSSYNEQFFGPGTRLTVL.

The chain links TRBV10-2 to TRBJ2-3; with no DNA, the TCRdb D assignment of TRBD2 cannot be verified. Germline lookup yields CDR1 WSHSY and CDR2 SAAADI. The CDR3 consists of 18 residues. CDR3 region: CASSEAGLAGGGTDTQYF.

This chain joins TRBV11-2 and TRBJ2-3; absent DNA, TCRdb's TRBD2 call cannot be checked. Per the germline V gene, CDR1 is SGHAT and CDR2 is FQNNGV. The CDR3 totals 17 residues. The chain's CDR3 is CASSIGGLAGITDTQYF.

This chain links TRBV30 with TRBJ2-5. The CDR3 is 14 amino acids. Germline CDR1 GTSNPN, CDR2 SVGIG (reference sequence). The CDR3 spells CAWSVLGYQETQYF.

This rearrangement joins TRBV7-2 to TRBJ2-3. The CDR3 is 12 amino acids. Germline CDR1 is SGHTA and CDR2 is FQGNSA. CDR3 sequence reads: CASSFGGDTQYF.

The gene calls are TRBV28 and TRBJ2-5; absent DNA, TCRdb's TRBD1 call cannot be checked. Germline V gene lookup returns CDR1 MDHEN and CDR2 SYDVKM. This CDR3 is 17 amino acids long. The CDR3 loop is CASSLVGARRSQETQYF.

The chain links TRBV5-5 to TRBJ2-3; TCRdb picks TRBD1, but there is no DNA to check that call. CDR1 SGHKS and CDR2 YYEKEE come from the germline V gene (reference sequence). CDR3 length: 15 amino acids. The chain's CDR3 is CASSLKSGARDTQYF.

The chain has TRBV2 and TRBJ1-1; the TCRdb call, TRBD1, lacks DNA for checking. Per the germline V gene, CDR1 is SNHLY and CDR2 is FYNNEI. This CDR3 contains 15 residues. The CDR3 loop is CASSEPPGTYTEAFF.

V usage is TRBV7-9 and J usage is TRBJ2-3. CDR1 and CDR2 (germline): SEHNR, FQNEAQ (reference sequence). The CDR3 is 14 amino acids. CDR3 loop: CASSRVALTDTQYF.

The chain uses TRBV30 and TRBJ2-5; TCRdb selects TRBD1, and the lack of DNA leaves this call unchecked. The CDR3 consists of 12 residues. Germline V lookup: CDR1 GTSNPN, CDR2 SVGIG (reference sequence). CDR3 in amino acids: CAWSRDPRAQYF.

The chain has TRBV6-2 or TRBV6-3 and TRBJ2-7; TCRdb names TRBD2, which stays unverified in the absence of DNA. Germline V gives CDR1 MNHEY, CDR2 SVGEGT. The CDR3 totals 15 residues. The CDR3 region is CASSPGLAGEYEQYF.

The chain links TRBV11-1 to TRBJ2-3; lacking DNA, the TRBD2 call made by TCRdb goes unchecked. Germline CDR1 SGHAT, CDR2 FQDESV (reference sequence). There are 17 residues in the CDR3. The CDR3 region is CASSRPETSEKTDTQYF.

The CDR3 loop reads CASSFLGVYEQYF. V is TRBV28 and J is TRBJ2-7. CDR1 is MDHEN and CDR2 is SYDVKM in the germline V gene. There are 13 residues in the CDR3.

This chain connects TRBV12-3 or TRBV12-4 to TRBJ1-1; checking the TCRdb D call of TRBD1 is not possible without DNA. The CDR3 has 11 amino acids. CDR3 amino acids: CASSWDGEAFF.

The chain joins TRBV19 to TRBJ2-7; TCRdb indicates TRBD1, and absent DNA this call remains unverified. The CDR3 runs 13 residues. Per the germline V gene, CDR1 is LNHDA and CDR2 is SQIVND (reference sequence). The CDR3 sequence: CASSIGVSGEQYF.

The V and J genes are TRBV29-1 and TRBJ2-2; TCRdb names TRBD1, which stays unverified in the absence of DNA. The germline gives CDR1 SQVTM, CDR2 ANQGSEA. The CDR3 is made up of 14 amino acids. CDR3 residues: CSVGLQGLSGELFF.

The chain couples TRBV15 to TRBJ2-1; lacking DNA, the TRBD1 call made by TCRdb goes unchecked. CDR3 length: 13 amino acids. Germline V CDR1 and CDR2: LNHNV, YYDKDF (reference sequence). This CDR3 reads CATSWDRHNEQFF.

The chain combines TRBV24-1 with TRBJ1-5; TCRdb selects TRBD1, and the lack of DNA leaves this call unchecked. Germline values: CDR1 KGHDR, CDR2 SFDVKD. CDR3 length: 12 residues. The CDR3 here is CATAQGNQPQHF.

The chain combines TRBV24-1 with TRBJ2-3; no DNA is available, so the TRBD2 call from TCRdb remains unchecked. The germline gives CDR1 KGHDR, CDR2 SFDVKD. The CDR3 is 15 residues long. The CDR3 protein is CATSDPRDYPNTQYF.

V is TRBV6-4 and J is TRBJ2-1; TCRdb names TRBD1, which stays unverified in the absence of DNA. This CDR3 has 15 amino acids. Germline V CDR1 and CDR2: MRHNA, SNTAGT. This CDR3 is CASSEGRSSYNEQFF.

The rearrangement uses TRBV21-1 and TRBJ2-3; TCRdb picks TRBD1, but there is no DNA to check that call. TRBV21-1 is noted as a pseudogene. CDR3 length equals 18 residues. The CDR3 sequence: CASSKARETGWSTDTQYF.

The chain couples TRBV2 to TRBJ2-1; the D gene TCRdb calls, TRBD2, cannot be checked with no DNA. Looked up from germline, CDR1 is SNHLY and CDR2 is FYNNEI. There are 18 residues in the CDR3. The CDR3 region is CASIERGLAGGPYNEQFF.

J is TRBJ1-1 and V is TRBV7-8. Germline V gives CDR1 SGHVS, CDR2 FQNEAQ. CDR3 length: 15 amino acids. CDR3 amino acids: CASSPDLQLNTEAFF.